Following are 6 T cell receptor beta chains from one sample sequenced in a study of identical twins. Each CDR3 protein is one row after TCRdb ran MiXCR on the 5' RACE reads. This sample carries around 1.7 million distinct CDR3 sequences, around 33% of them seen once, and the ten largest clones take 0.25% to 0.3%. Input material: cord blood. All receptors come from a newborn girl in good health.

In DNA form, the CDR3 reads TGTGCCAGTGCCTATAGCGGGAGTATCAATGAGCAGTTCTTC. Translated, it gives CASAYSGSINEQFF. V and J are TRBV6-6 and TRBJ2-1; 9 nucleotides agree with TRBD2. Germline CDR1 and CDR2: MNHNY and SVGAGI (reference sequence). V dropped 9 bases and J dropped 6; count of bases not matched to a gene: 9. The length of the CDR3 is 14 residues.

This chain connects TRBV12-3 or TRBV12-4 to TRBJ2-5; D might be TRBD1 (5 bases). V was cut by 4 bases and J by 5 bases, with 17 bases left in between. The CDR3 has 15 residues. In DNA form, the CDR3 reads TGTGCCAGCAGTTCGGGCAGGGTGGTAGGGGAGACCCAGTACTTC. The encoded protein is CASSSGRVVGETQYF.

The sample holds a few counts of this clonotype. This chain uses TRBV7-8 with TRBJ1-2; D gene uncertain. CDR1 is SGHVS and CDR2 is FQNEAQ in the germline V gene. Trimming took off 1 base at V and 0 bases at J, with 12 bases between the two ends. CDR3 length: 16 amino acids. The CDR3 is CASSLGGRAANYGYTF. Here the CDR3 DNA reads TGTGCCAGCAGCTTAGGAGGCAGAGCAGCTAACTATGGCTACACCTTC.

This clonotype was picked up a small number of times. The chain has TRBV25-1 and TRBJ2-3; 8 bases line up with TRBD2. The CDR3 totals 15 residues. V trimming: 2 bases; J trimming: 2 bases; junction bases outside the gene matches: 3. CDR1 is MGHDK and CDR2 is SYGVNS in the germline V gene. The CDR3 sequence is CASSETSGYTDTQYF. The CDR3 nucleotides read TGTGCCAGCAGTGAAACTAGCGGTTACACAGATACGCAGTATTTT.

The J gene is TRBJ2-5, the V gene TRBV21-1; TRBD1, the table's D call, lacks a check against the DNA. TRBV21-1 represents a pseudogene. This CDR3 is 14 amino acids long. The CDR3 DNA sequence: TGTGCCAGCAGCAACGTATTTAGACAGGGGGAGCAGTACTTC. Protein sequence: CASSNVFRQGEQYF.

This clonotype was observed a few times. The chain carries TRBV20-1 and TRBJ2-3; D is uncertain. Germline assignment: CDR1 DFQATT and CDR2 SNEGSKA (reference sequence). The CDR3 totals 15 residues. V was shortened by 1 base and J by 0 bases, with 11 bases between the two germline ends. The CDR3 DNA follows: TGCAGTGCTAGAGGGGCTCGAGCTAGCACAGATACGCAGTATTTT. Translating it yields CSARGARASTDTQYF.